The entry below describes one TCR beta chain. Its antigen is still unknown. The V gene end was trimmed by 0 bases and the J gene end by 5 bases; junction bases not matched to a gene: 4. The CDR3 is 16 amino acids. The germline V gene has CDR1 SGDLS and CDR2 YYNGEE. Generated by immunoSEQ multiplex PCR, the TCRdb table keeps only in-frame clones and is missing some. The sample records tens of thousands of clones, approximately 77% being singletons. The sample belongs to a study of Ad26.COV2.S vaccination and SARS-CoV-2 variants. General study results and limits: It is possible that the TCR breadth and depth analyses underestimated the total T cell responses.

Sequencing was performed on peripheral blood, taken after recovery from COVID-19. The chain is built from TRBV9 and TRBJ2-2, with 10 bases aligning to TRBD2. The sequence derives from a human donor who had recovered from COVID-19. The CDR3 here is CASSVGVSGRTGELFF. The CDR3 DNA sequence: TGTGCCAGCAGCGTAGGGGTTAGCGGGAGGACCGGGGAGCTGTTTTTT.